What follows is one T cell receptor (beta chain) and its context. What it recognizes is unknown. The germline V gene encodes CDR1 SSHAT and CDR2 FNYEAQ (reference sequence). This CDR3 comprises 15 residues. V lost 2 bases, J lost 4 bases, and 13 bases lay in between. This record comes from a study of CD8 T cells in ankylosing spondylitis. TCRdb used MiXCR to reprocess the 5' RACE reads, holding one entry per CDR3 protein. Altogether roughly 450,000 distinct CDR3 sequences are present, roughly a quarter being singletons, with the ten largest covering 0.89%. Findings of the study overall: Fewer than ten highly homologous variants made up a TCR beta motif that seemed to typify ankylosing spondylitis blood.

The material sequenced was blood, either unsorted or a sorted T cell fraction (not recorded which). V gene TRBV7-7 combines with J gene TRBJ2-3, with D perhaps matching TRBD1 (6 bases). The source of this sequence is a male donor with ankylosing spondylitis. The CDR3 sequence is CASSLSADSPDTQYF. The CDR3, as DNA: TGTGCCAGCAGCTTATCCGCGGACAGTCCAGATACGCAGTATTTT.